This T cell receptor (beta chain) was retrieved from a study of blood T cells in healthy people across ages. Peripheral blood from each donor was collected in a volume of 8.5 to 10 milliliters. Sample-barcoded 5' priming and a J-beta primer mix drove a second PCR of about 7 to 11 cycles. TCRdb reprocessed the 5' RACE reads with MiXCR, giving one entry per CDR3 protein. The repertoire holds roughly 830,000 distinct CDR3 sequences, with about 59% as singletons. The CDR3 is 19 amino acids. Looked up from germline, CDR1 is SGHAT and CDR2 is FQDESV (reference sequence). J was trimmed by 4 bases and V by 1 base; bases with no gene match: 13.

This receptor was obtained from a man younger than 40 in good health. This chain uses TRBV11-1 with TRBJ2-1; TRBD2 matches 10 bases. Sequenced sample: blood. The CDR3 region has the DNA TGTGCCAGCAGCTTAGGGGCAGGATTAGCGGGGGGCGGATACAATGAGCAGTTCTTC. It yields the protein CASSLGAGLAGGGYNEQFF.